These T cell receptor beta chains were read from a single sample in a study of blood T cell repertoires in COVID-19. TCRdb keeps only in-frame clones here, not all; method: immunoSEQ multiplex PCR. The repertoire consists of about 35,000 clones, with over 80% occurring once and the leading ten covering around 10%. Sequencing was done on a sample of peripheral blood. Every receptor here comes from an elderly man with active COVID-19. CDR3s include the opening cysteine and the closing phenylalanine or tryptophan. The size of a clone is reported for some rows only, either as once, few or many, or as a class for expanded clones.

V gene: TRBV4-3; clone size: NA; J gene: TRBJ2-7; CDR3 protein: CASSQDSTGLAYEQYF
V gene: TRBV29-1; clone size: NA; J gene: TRBJ2-1; CDR3 protein: CSVPGVGTYNEQFF
V gene: TRBV19; clone size: once; J gene: TRBJ2-1; CDR3 protein: CASSMVASGTLNNEQFF
V gene: TRBV2; clone size: NA; J gene: TRBJ2-5; CDR3 protein: CASSKGLAARETQYF
V gene: TRBV28; clone size: NA; J gene: TRBJ2-2; CDR3 protein: CASKVSGSFTGELFF
V gene: TRBV7-2; clone size: NA; J gene: TRBJ2-1; CDR3 protein: CASSYRTGSNEQFF
V gene: TRBV28; clone size: once; J gene: TRBJ1-2; CDR3 protein: CASSSRTGTPYGYTF
V gene: TRBV14; clone size: NA; J gene: TRBJ2-5; CDR3 protein: CASSRPRSEGQETQYF
V gene: TRBV18; clone size: NA; J gene: TRBJ2-7; CDR3 protein: CASSLPGGSREQYF
V gene: TRBV6-5; clone size: NA; J gene: TRBJ2-7; CDR3 protein: CASSYFEVQYF
V gene: TRBV5-4; clone size: NA; J gene: TRBJ2-7; CDR3 protein: CASSLVGGGLTYEQYF
V gene: TRBV5-5; clone size: NA; J gene: TRBJ1-6; CDR3 protein: CASSPGQWMASYNSPLHF
V gene: TRBV27; clone size: once; J gene: TRBJ1-6; CDR3 protein: CASRSIRSPLHF
V gene: TRBV6-5; clone size: NA; J gene: TRBJ1-5; CDR3 protein: CASTVGTGPPQHF
V gene: TRBV10-2; clone size: few; J gene: TRBJ2-7; CDR3 protein: CASGRGEAVYEQYF
V gene: TRBV27; clone size: NA; J gene: TRBJ1-5; CDR3 protein: CASSLEGGPNQPQHF